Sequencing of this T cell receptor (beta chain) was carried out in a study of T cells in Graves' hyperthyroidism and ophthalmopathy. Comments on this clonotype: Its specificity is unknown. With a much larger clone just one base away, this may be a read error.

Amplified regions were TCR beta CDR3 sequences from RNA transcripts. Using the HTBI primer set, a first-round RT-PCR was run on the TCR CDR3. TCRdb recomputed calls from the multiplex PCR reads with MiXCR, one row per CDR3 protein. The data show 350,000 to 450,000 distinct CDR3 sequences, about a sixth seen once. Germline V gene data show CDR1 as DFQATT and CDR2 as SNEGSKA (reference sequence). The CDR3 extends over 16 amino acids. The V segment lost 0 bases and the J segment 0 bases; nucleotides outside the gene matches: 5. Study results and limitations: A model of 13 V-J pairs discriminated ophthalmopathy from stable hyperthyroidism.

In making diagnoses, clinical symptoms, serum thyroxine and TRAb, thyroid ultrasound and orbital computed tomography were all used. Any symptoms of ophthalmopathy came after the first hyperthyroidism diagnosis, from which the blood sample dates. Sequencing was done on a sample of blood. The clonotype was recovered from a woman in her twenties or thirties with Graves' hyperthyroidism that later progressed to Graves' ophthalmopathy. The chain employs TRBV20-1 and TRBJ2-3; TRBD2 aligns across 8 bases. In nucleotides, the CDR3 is TGCAGTGCTAGAGATGCGAGCGGGGGTAGCACAGATACGCAGTATTTT. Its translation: CSARDASGGSTDTQYF.